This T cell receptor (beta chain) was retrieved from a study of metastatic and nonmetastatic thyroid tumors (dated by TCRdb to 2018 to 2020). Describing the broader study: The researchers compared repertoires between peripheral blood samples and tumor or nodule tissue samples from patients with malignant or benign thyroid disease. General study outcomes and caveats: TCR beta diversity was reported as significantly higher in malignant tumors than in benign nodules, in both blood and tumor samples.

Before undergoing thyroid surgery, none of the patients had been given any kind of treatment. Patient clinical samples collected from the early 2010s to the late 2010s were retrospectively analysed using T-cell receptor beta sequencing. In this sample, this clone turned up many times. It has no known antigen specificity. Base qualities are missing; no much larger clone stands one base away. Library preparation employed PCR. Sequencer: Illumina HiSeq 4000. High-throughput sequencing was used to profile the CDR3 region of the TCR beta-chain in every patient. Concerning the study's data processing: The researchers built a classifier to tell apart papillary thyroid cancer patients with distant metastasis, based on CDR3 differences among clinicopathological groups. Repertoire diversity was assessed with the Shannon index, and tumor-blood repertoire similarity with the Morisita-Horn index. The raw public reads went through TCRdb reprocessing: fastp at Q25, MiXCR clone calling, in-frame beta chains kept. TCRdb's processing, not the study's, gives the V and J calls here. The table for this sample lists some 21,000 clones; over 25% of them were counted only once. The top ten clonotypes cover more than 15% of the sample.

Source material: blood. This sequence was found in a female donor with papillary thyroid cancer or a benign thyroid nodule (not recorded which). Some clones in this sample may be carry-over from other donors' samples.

In nucleotides, the sequence is TGTGCCAGCAGTTACTCGGGGGGAGATACGCAGTATTTT. Its translation is CASSYSGGDTQYF. This receptor chain uses TRBV6-6 and TRBJ2-3; TRBD2 is possibly the D segment (6 matching bases). From a lookup of the germline V gene (reference sequence), CDR1 and CDR2 are MNHNY and SVGAGI. From the cysteine up to the phenylalanine, the CDR3 has a length of 13 residues. Only the CDR3 part of the read is kept: 39 bases, read in frame from the first base. V was cut back by 0 bases and J by 5 bases, leaving a gap of 6 bases between them.